These 26 T cell receptor beta chains originate from one sample sequenced in a study of blood T cell repertoires in COVID-19. Only in-frame clones appear in the TCRdb table, and some are missing; sequencing was by immunoSEQ multiplex PCR. Among 100,000 to 120,000 clones listed, approximately 65% were seen once. Sequencing was done on a sample of peripheral blood. All receptors come from a woman aged 60-70 years with acute or convalescent COVID-19.

The chain employs TRBV27 and TRBJ2-7, with no clear D. Trimming stripped 0 bases from V and 0 bases from J, with 9 bases between. Per the germline V gene, CDR1 is MNHEY and CDR2 is SMNVEV (reference sequence). This CDR3 has 15 residues. CDR3 DNA: TGTGCCAGCAGTTTATCTGGGTGGAGCTCCTACGAGCAGTACTTC. Amino acids: CASSLSGWSSYEQYF.

This chain connects TRBV2 to TRBJ2-1; D may be TRBD2 (6 bases). The germline V gene encodes CDR1 SNHLY and CDR2 FYNNEI. The CDR3 totals 15 residues. V lost 6 bases to trimming and J lost 0 bases, with 12 bases between them. The CDR3, as DNA: TGTGCCAGCAGGTGGGAGACTAGCTCCTACAATGAGCAGTTCTTC. The encoded protein is CASRWETSSYNEQFF.

The rearrangement uses TRBV5-1 and TRBJ2-7, with D possibly TRBD1 on 6 matching bases. Per the germline V gene, CDR1 is SGHRS and CDR2 is YFSETQ. V was shortened by 4 bases and J by 3 bases, with 11 bases between the two germline ends. CDR3 length: 13 residues. This CDR3 is CASSPRTDYEQYF. The CDR3 bases are TGCGCCAGCAGCCCACGGACAGACTACGAGCAGTACTTC. Full variable domain (remainder filled in from reference TRBV5-1 and TRBJ2-7): KAGVTQTPRYLIKTRGQQVTLSCSPISGHRSVSWYQQTPGQGLQFLFEYFSETQRNKGNFPGRFSGRQFSNSRSEMNVSTLELGDSALYLCASSPRTDYEQYFGPGTRLTVT.

The chain is built from TRBV3-1 (or the pseudogene TRBV3-2) and TRBJ2-5; 7 bases align to TRBD1. This CDR3 is built from 14 residues. CDR1 and CDR2 (germline): LGHDT, YNNKEL (reference sequence). V trimming: 0 bases; J trimming: 6 bases; junction bases outside the gene matches: 4. CDR3 nucleotide sequence: TGTGCCAGCAGCCAAGATGACAGGGCGAAGACCCAGTACTTC. Encoded protein: CASSQDDRAKTQYF.

The chain carries TRBV2 and TRBJ1-1, with D possibly TRBD1 on 5 matching bases. V was cut by 7 bases and J by 0 bases, with 18 bases left in between. Per germline, CDR1 SNHLY and CDR2 FYNNEI. The length of the CDR3 is 16 residues. The CDR3 spells CASNLDSLLMNTEAFF. In nucleotides, the CDR3 is TGTGCCAGCAATTTAGACAGCCTCCTCATGAACACTGAAGCTTTCTTT.

CDR3 region: CASGSGSGVQETQYF. The CDR3 DNA follows: TGTGCCAGCGGGTCGGGTAGCGGGGTACAAGAGACCCAGTACTTC. The V call is TRBV2, the J call TRBJ2-5; 8 bases map to TRBD2. CDR1 and CDR2 (germline): SNHLY, FYNNEI. This CDR3 is 15 amino acids long. V trimming: 8 bases; J trimming: 2 bases; junction bases outside the gene matches: 10.

This clone was seen a few times. The chain combines TRBV9 with TRBJ1-1, with D possibly TRBD1 on 6 matching bases. V was cut by 2 bases and J by 1 base, with 9 bases left in between. CDR3 size: 14 residues. The germline V gene encodes CDR1 SGDLS and CDR2 YYNGEE. The CDR3 DNA reads as TGTGCCAGCAGCGTGAGACAGGCGAACACTGAAGCTTTCTTT. Its protein is CASSVRQANTEAFF.

The V gene is TRBV30, the J gene TRBJ2-7, with TRBD2 matching over 9 bases. After removal of 2 bases from V and 2 bases from J, the junction contained 10 bases not matched to a gene. CDR3 size: 16 residues. From germline, CDR1 is GTSNPN and CDR2 SVGIG (reference sequence). The CDR3 nucleotides read TGTGCCTGGAGTAAGGTGCTGACTAGCGGAACCTACGAGCAGTACTTC. Translation gives CAWSKVLTSGTYEQYF.

This clone has a handful of counts. J is TRBJ1-2 and V is TRBV19; 9 nucleotides agree with TRBD1. The ends lost 7 bases at V and 4 bases at J; junction bases unmatched: 4. Germline loops: CDR1 LNHDA, CDR2 SQIVND (reference sequence). The CDR3 contains 13 residues. The CDR3: CASMGQGPYGYTF. CDR3 nucleotide sequence: TGTGCCAGTATGGGACAGGGACCCTATGGCTACACCTTC.

This clone was counted between two and nine times. This sequence joins TRBV28 and TRBJ1-1; 9 nucleotides line up with TRBD1. Germline-derived CDR1 and CDR2 are MDHEN and SYDVKM. After removal of 5 bases from V and 5 bases from J, the junction contained 9 bases not matched to a gene. The CDR3 loop spans 15 amino acids. The CDR3 bases are TGTGCCAGCAGTAAACAGGGGGCTAGGGAAACTGAAGCTTTCTTT. This translates into CASSKQGARETEAFF.

The V gene is TRBV2, the J gene TRBJ2-7; 8 nucleotides match TRBD1. Per germline, CDR1 SNHLY and CDR2 FYNNEI. V lost 6 bases, J lost 4 bases, and 8 bases stayed unmatched. The CDR3 covers 14 residues. The CDR3 protein is CASRLGQALYEQYF. The CDR3, as DNA: TGTGCCAGCAGGTTGGGACAGGCCCTATACGAGCAGTACTTC.

This clone has just a few counts. The chain employs TRBV14 and TRBJ2-7; D remains ambiguous. Germline CDR1 is SGHDN and CDR2 is FVKESK. The CDR3 length is 14 residues. The V end was cut by 4 bases, the J end by 4 bases, with 14 bases between. The CDR3 is CASSPLVAQYEQYF. CDR3 coding DNA: TGTGCCAGCAGCCCCCTCGTCGCACAATACGAGCAGTACTTC.

The chain combines TRBV29-1 with TRBJ1-1; perhaps TRBD1 as D (6 bases). Trimming stripped 2 bases from V and 1 base from J, with 8 bases between. Germline V gene sequence: CDR1 SQVTM, CDR2 ANQGSEA. This CDR3 is 13 amino acids long. The DNA for the CDR3 is TGCAGCGTTGAACACAGGGCGAACACTGAAGCTTTCTTT. Translating it yields CSVEHRANTEAFF.

The sample holds a few counts of this clone. The chain employs TRBV5-1 and TRBJ1-4; D unclear. The germline gives CDR1 SGHRS, CDR2 YFSETQ. V was cut by 6 bases and J by 9 bases, with 24 bases left in between. There are 16 residues in the CDR3. The CDR3 sequence: CASTTRPGEQNKKLFF. The CDR3 DNA reads TGCGCCAGCACCACGAGACCCGGGGAACAGAATAAAAAACTGTTTTTT.

This clone has a single count. V and J are TRBV24-1 and TRBJ2-5; D gene ambiguous. Trimming cost V 4 bases and J 5 bases, with 10 bases left between them. The CDR3 has 13 amino acids. Germline V lookup: CDR1 KGHDR, CDR2 SFDVKD. The CDR3 DNA sequence: TGTGCCACCAGTGACGACTGGCGGGAGACCCAGTACTTC. This codes for CATSDDWRETQYF.

V is TRBV5-1 and J is TRBJ2-5; 7 bases are shared with TRBD2. Germline assignment: CDR1 SGHRS and CDR2 YFSETQ. The ends lost 1 base at V and 8 bases at J; junction bases unmatched: 11. The CDR3 covers 15 residues. CDR3 amino acids: CASSLRVAGEGTQYF. The DNA for the CDR3 is TGCGCCAGCAGCTTGAGGGTCGCTGGGGAGGGCACCCAGTACTTC. Looking up the rest from reference TRBV5-1 and TRBJ2-5 gives the full variable domain: KAGVTQTPRYLIKTRGQQVTLSCSPISGHRSVSWYQQTPGQGLQFLFEYFSETQRNKGNFPGRFSGRQFSNSRSEMNVSTLELGDSALYLCASSLRVAGEGTQYFGPGTRLLVL.

The rearrangement joins TRBV5-1 to TRBJ1-2; TRBD1 aligns across 8 bases. The V gene's germline CDR1 is SGHRS and CDR2 YFSETQ. The CDR3 loop spans 23 amino acids. Trimming at V came to 0 bases and at J to 5 bases, leaving 30 bases not matched to a gene. The CDR3 DNA follows: TGCGCCAGCAGCTTGGGGTCTGGACAGGGATCAACTACACCCTCTCTCTCTCGATATGGCTACACCTTC. Translating gives CASSLGSGQGSTTPSLSRYGYTF.

The chain is built from TRBV25-1 and TRBJ1-4, with 7 bases identical to TRBD1. Germline lookup yields CDR1 MGHDK and CDR2 SYGVNS. The CDR3 runs 15 residues. V lost 3 bases and J lost 5; bases outside the gene matches: 6. This chain's CDR3 is CASSDTGQMNEKLFF. CDR3 DNA: TGTGCCAGCAGTGATACGGGACAGATGAATGAAAAACTGTTTTTT.

The chain has TRBV18 and TRBJ2-7; TRBD1 is a possible D gene (6 bases). The CDR3 is 14 amino acids. V lost 2 bases to trimming and J lost 4 bases, with 12 bases between them. Germline V gene data show CDR1 as KGHSH and CDR2 as LQKENI. CDR3 region: CASSPGGAEYEQYF. The DNA of the CDR3 is TGTGCCAGCTCACCAGGGGGCGCGGAGTACGAGCAGTACTTC.

The chain links TRBV7-2 to TRBJ1-1, with D perhaps TRBD1 (5 bases). This CDR3 region has 14 residues. Germline loops: CDR1 SGHTA, CDR2 FQGNSA. Trimming took 1 base from V and 5 from J, leaving 11 bases between them. The CDR3 region is CASSLVIRGTEAFF. CDR3 DNA sequence: TGTGCCAGCAGCTTAGTTATTAGGGGAACTGAAGCTTTCTTT. The full variable domain, with the rest looked up from reference TRBV7-2 and TRBJ1-1, is GAGVSQSPSNKVTEKGKDVELRCDPISGHTALYWYRQSLGQGLEFLIYFQGNSAPDKSGLPSDRFSAERTGGSVSTLTIQRTQQEDSAVYLCASSLVIRGTEAFFGQGTRLTVV.

The chain employs TRBV7-9 and TRBJ1-1; D is uncertain. CDR1 SEHNR and CDR2 FQNEAQ come from the germline V gene (reference sequence). The CDR3 runs 13 residues. Trimming left V 3 bases short and J 5 bases short, with 10 bases between. The CDR3 nucleotides read TGTGCCAGCAGCTTTTCAGGTCAGACTGAAGCTTTCTTT. Residues: CASSFSGQTEAFF.

The rearrangement links TRBV7-9 to TRBJ1-1; TRBD1 agrees at 9 bases. The germline V gene has CDR1 SEHNR and CDR2 FQNEAQ (reference sequence). V dropped 3 bases and J dropped 4; count of bases not matched to a gene: 9. This CDR3 region has 16 residues. CDR3 protein: CASSFDRGISGTEAFF. In DNA form, the CDR3 reads TGTGCCAGCAGCTTCGACAGGGGGATTAGTGGCACTGAAGCTTTCTTT.

The V call is TRBV7-9, the J call TRBJ2-3; D is perhaps TRBD2 (5 bases). Trimming removed 4 bases from V and 0 bases from J, with 23 bases in between. This CDR3 comprises 19 residues. The V gene's germline CDR1 is SEHNR and CDR2 FQNEAQ (reference sequence). The chain's CDR3 is CASSSHSATKGTSTDTQYF. CDR3 in DNA: TGTGCCAGCAGCTCACATAGTGCGACTAAGGGAACTAGCACAGATACGCAGTATTTT.

J is TRBJ1-5 and V is TRBV3-1 (or the pseudogene TRBV3-2); no firm D call. Germline CDR1 reads LGHDT; CDR2 reads YNNKEL (reference sequence). The CDR3 runs to 14 residues. Trimming removed 1 base from V and 2 bases from J, with 6 bases in between. In DNA form, the CDR3 reads TGTGCCAGCAGCCAAGGATCGGGCAATCAGCCCCAGCATTTT. It codes for CASSQGSGNQPQHF.

The chain uses TRBV7-9 and TRBJ1-6, with a tentative D call TRBD1 (6 bases). CDR1 is SEHNR, CDR2 FQNEAQ, per germline (reference sequence). Trimming cost V 0 bases and J 7 bases, with 7 bases left between them. This CDR3 spans 14 amino acids. The CDR3 region is CASSLAQGNSPLHF. Here the CDR3 DNA reads TGTGCCAGCAGCTTAGCCCAGGGGAATTCACCCCTCCACTTT.

This clone occurred a few times. This chain uses TRBV28 with TRBJ1-5; D unclear. The CDR3 has 14 amino acids. In germline, CDR1 is MDHEN, CDR2 SYDVKM. Between the trimmed V and J ends, which lost 1 base and 3 bases, there was a span of 7 bases. As DNA, the CDR3 is TGTGCCAGCAGTTTATCAACAGTCAATCAGCCCCAGCATTTT. Encoded protein: CASSLSTVNQPQHF.